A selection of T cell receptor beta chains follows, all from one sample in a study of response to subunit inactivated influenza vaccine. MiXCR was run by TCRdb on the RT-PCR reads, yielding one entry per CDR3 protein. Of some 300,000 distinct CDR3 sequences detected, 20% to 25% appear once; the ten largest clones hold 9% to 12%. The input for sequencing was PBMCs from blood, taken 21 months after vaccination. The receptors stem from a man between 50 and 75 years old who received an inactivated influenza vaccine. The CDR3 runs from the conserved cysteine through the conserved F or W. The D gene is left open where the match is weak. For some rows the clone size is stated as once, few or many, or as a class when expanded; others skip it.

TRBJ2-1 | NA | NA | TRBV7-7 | TGTGCCAGCAGCTTAAATGGGGGTGAGAATGAGCAGTTCTTC | CASSLNGGENEQFF
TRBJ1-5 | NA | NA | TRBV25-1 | TGTGCCAGCAGTGGGGGGGACAATAATCAGCCCCAGCATTTT | CASSGGDNNQPQHF
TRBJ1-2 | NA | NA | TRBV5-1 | TGCGCCAGCAGTTTGGACCCGGCTAACTATGGCTACACCTTC | CASSLDPANYGYTF
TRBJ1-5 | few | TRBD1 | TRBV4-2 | TGTGCCAGCAGCCAGCCGGGACAGGGTGGCAATCAGCCCCAGCATTTT | CASSQPGQGGNQPQHF
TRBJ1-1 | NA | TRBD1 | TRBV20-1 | TGCAGTGCAAAAAGTCCCAGGGGGCGCGGAACTGAAGCTTTCTTT | CSAKSPRGRGTEAFF
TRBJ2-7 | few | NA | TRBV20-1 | TGCAGTGCTAGTTTAACAGGAGAAGTGGAGCAGTACTTC | CSASLTGEVEQYF
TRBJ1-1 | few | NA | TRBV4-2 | TGTGCCAGCAGCCAAGAAGGGGGACGCACTGCTAACACTGAAGCTTTCTTT | CASSQEGGRTANTEAFF
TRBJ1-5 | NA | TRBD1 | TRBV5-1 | TGCGCCAGCAGCTTGGCCCGGGACAGGGGATATAGCAATCAGCCCCAGCATTTT | CASSLARDRGYSNQPQHF
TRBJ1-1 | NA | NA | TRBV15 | TGTGCCACCAGCAGAGATGTCGGGACATCCATTAACACTGAAGCTTTCTTT | CATSRDVGTSINTEAFF
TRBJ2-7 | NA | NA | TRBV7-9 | TGTGCCAGCAGCTTAGCGTGGGGTCGGGGTTACGAGCAGTACTTC | CASSLAWGRGYEQYF
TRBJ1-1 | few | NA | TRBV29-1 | TGCAGCGTTGATTTAGGGGGGAACACTGAAGCTTTCTTT | CSVDLGGNTEAFF
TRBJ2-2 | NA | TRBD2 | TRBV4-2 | TGTGCCAGCAGCCGGGTCGGGCACGGGGGGGCATCCGGGGAGCTGTTTTTT | CASSRVGHGGASGELFF
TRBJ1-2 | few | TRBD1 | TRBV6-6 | TGTGCCAGCAGGCTTAATACAGGGGACGGCTACACCTTC | CASRLNTGDGYTF
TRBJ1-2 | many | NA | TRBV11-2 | TGTGCCAGCAGCAGGACGGGGAGGCACTATGGCTACACCTTC | CASSRTGRHYGYTF
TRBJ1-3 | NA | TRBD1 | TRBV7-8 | TGTGCCAGCAGTTCAGGGACAGCCTCTGGAAACACCATATATTTT | CASSSGTASGNTIYF
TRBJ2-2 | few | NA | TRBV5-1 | TGCGCCAGCAGCCGAAGGACGATGGGCACCGGGGAGCTGTTTTTT | CASSRRTMGTGELFF
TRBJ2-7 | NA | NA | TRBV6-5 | TGTGCCAGCAGTTACTGGGGACGTACAGCCTACGAGCAGTACTTC | CASSYWGRTAYEQYF
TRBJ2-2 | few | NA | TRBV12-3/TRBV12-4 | TGTGCCAGCAGTTTGTGGGACGACACCGGGGAGCTGTTTTTT | CASSLWDDTGELFF
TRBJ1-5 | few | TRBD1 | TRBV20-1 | TGCAGTGCGAGGGACAGGCCTTCCAATCAGCCCCAGCATTTT | CSARDRPSNQPQHF
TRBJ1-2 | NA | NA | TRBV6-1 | TGTGCCAGCAGTGAAGCTAGTAGGAGGGACATAGGCTACACCTTC | CASSEASRRDIGYTF
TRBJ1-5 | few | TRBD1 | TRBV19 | TGTGCCAGTAGCGGAGGAGGGACAGGGTTCCAGCCCCAGCATTTT | CASSGGGTGFQPQHF
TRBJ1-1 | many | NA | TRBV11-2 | TGTGCCAGCAGCTCCACTCCCATCAGGGGAACTGAAGCTTTCTTT | CASSSTPIRGTEAFF
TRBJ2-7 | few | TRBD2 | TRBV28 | TGTGCCAGCAGTTGGCAGCGGGGTTACTCCTACGAGCAGTACTTC | CASSWQRGYSYEQYF
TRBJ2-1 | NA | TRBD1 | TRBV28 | TGTGCCAGCAGTGCCCAGGGGGCCAGTAATGAGCAGTTCTTC | CASSAQGASNEQFF
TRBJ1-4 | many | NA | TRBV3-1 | TGTGCCAGCAGCCACCGGAGCGAAAAACTGTTTTTT | CASSHRSEKLFF
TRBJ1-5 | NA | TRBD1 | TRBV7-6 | TGTGCCAGCAGCTCAGGCGACAGGGGCAACAATCAGCCCCAGCATTTT | CASSSGDRGNNQPQHF
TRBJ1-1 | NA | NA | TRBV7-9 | TGTGCCAGCAGCTTATCAGGGAGTCAAAACACTGAAGCTTTCTTT | CASSLSGSQNTEAFF
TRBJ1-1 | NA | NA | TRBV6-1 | TGTGCCAGCGTCGTAGAGGGCGGTTCCATGAACACTGAAGCTTTCTTT | CASVVEGGSMNTEAFF
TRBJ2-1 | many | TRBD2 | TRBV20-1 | TGCAGTGCTATGCTTGCGGGGGTGAGGGCCAATGAGCAGTTCTTC | CSAMLAGVRANEQFF
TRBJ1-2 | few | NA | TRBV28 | TGTGCCAGCAACATCGCTCACTATGGCTACACCTTC | CASNIAHYGYTF
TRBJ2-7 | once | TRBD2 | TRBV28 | TGTGCCAGCAATCTAGCGGGAGGGTCCTACGAGCAGTACTTC | CASNLAGGSYEQYF
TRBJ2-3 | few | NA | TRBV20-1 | TGCAGTGCCAGGGACAATACGCAGTATTTT | CSARDNTQYF
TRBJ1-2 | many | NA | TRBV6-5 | TGTGCCAGCAGTTACTTTCGGGGACCTCCCACCTTC | CASSYFRGPPTF
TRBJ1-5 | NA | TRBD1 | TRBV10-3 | TGTGCCATCAGTGAGTCACAGGGGACCGGCAATCAGCCCCAGCATTTT | CAISESQGTGNQPQHF
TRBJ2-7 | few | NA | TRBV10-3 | TGTGCCATCACCGGGGAAGAGCAGTACTTC | CAITGEEQYF
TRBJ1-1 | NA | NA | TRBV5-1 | TGCGCCAGCAGCTTGGAGCCGTTTACGGACACTGAAGCTTTCTTT | CASSLEPFTDTEAFF
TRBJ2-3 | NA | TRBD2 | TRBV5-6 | TGTGCCAGCAGCCTAGCGGGACTAGCGGACGATACGCAGTATTTT | CASSLAGLADDTQYF
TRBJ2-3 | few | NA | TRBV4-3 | TGCGCCAGCAGCCAAGATAAGGCATATACGCAGTATTTT | CASSQDKAYTQYF
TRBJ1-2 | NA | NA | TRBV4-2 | TGTGCCAGCAGCCAAGATGAGGGACGCGACTATGGCTACACCTTC | CASSQDEGRDYGYTF
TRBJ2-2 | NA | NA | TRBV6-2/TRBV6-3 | TGTGCCAGCAGTTACTCGAAGGGGATAACCGGGGAGCTGTTTTTT | CASSYSKGITGELFF
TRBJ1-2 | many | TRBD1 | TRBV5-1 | TGCGCCAGCAGCTTGGGACAGGGTTCGGGTGGCTACACCTTC | CASSLGQGSGGYTF
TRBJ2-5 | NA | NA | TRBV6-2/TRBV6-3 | TGTGCCAGCAGTTACCTCGGGAACCAAGAGACCCAGTACTTC | CASSYLGNQETQYF
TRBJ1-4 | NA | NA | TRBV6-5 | TGTGCCAGCAGTTACTCTGGACAGACAACTAATGAAAAACTGTTTTTT | CASSYSGQTTNEKLFF
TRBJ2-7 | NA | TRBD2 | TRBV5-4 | TGTGCCAGCAGCTTGGACCCCGGCACTAGCGGGAGGATTTACGAGCAGTACTTC | CASSLDPGTSGRIYEQYF
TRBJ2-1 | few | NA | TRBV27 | TGTGCCAGCAGTTTACTAGGTAGCACTGAGCAGTTCTTC | CASSLLGSTEQFF
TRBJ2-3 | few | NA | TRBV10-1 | TGCGCCAGCAGTGAGCTGTCTAGCACAGATACGCAGTATTTT | CASSELSSTDTQYF
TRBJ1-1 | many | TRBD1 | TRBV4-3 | TGCGCCAGCAGCCAAAAGGGGACAGTCGCCATGAACACTGAAGCTTTCTTT | CASSQKGTVAMNTEAFF
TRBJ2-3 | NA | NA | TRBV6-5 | TGTGCCAGCAGTTACTCGGTGCTAGCCCACTGGGATACGCAGTATTTT | CASSYSVLAHWDTQYF
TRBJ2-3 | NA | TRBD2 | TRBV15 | TGTGCCACCAGCAGGGAACTAGCGGGGCACACAGATACGCAGTATTTT | CATSRELAGHTDTQYF
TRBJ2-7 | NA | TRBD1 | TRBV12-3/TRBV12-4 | TGTGCCAGCAGTCGGGGACAGGGGGATTTCTACGAGCAGTACTTC | CASSRGQGDFYEQYF
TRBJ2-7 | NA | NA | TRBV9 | TGTGCCAGCAGCGTAGCACCCGGTAGGAACGAGCAGTACTTC | CASSVAPGRNEQYF
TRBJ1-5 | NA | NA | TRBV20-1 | TGCAGTGCTCGGCTGATGTTAACACATAGCAATCAGCCCCAGCAGCATTTT | CSARLMLTHSNQPQQHF
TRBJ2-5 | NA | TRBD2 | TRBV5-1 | TGCGCCAGCAGCTTCGGGGGGAATCGAGAGACCCAGTACTTC | CASSFGGNRETQYF
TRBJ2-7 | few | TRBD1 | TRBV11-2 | TGTGCCAGCACCCCGACAGGGAACTACGAGCAGTACTTC | CASTPTGNYEQYF